The rows below give T cell receptor beta chains drawn from one sample of a study of blood T cell repertoires in COVID-19. Clones were read by immunoSEQ multiplex PCR, and TCRdb kept only the in-frame ones, dropping some. The table shows 120,000 or so clones, with under 75% occurring only once. The sequenced sample was peripheral blood. The receptors come from a woman in her sixties with acute or convalescent COVID-19. CDR3s include the opening cysteine and the closing phenylalanine or tryptophan. The D gene is left open where the match is weak. Size tells how often a clone was seen (once, few, many) or the class of an expanded clone, and some rows leave it out.

V,J,D,size,CDR3,DNA
TRBV24-1,TRBJ2-7,TRBD1,NA,CATSDSQGAPYEQYF,TGTGCCACCAGTGATTCCCAGGGGGCTCCCTACGAGCAGTACTTC
TRBV2,TRBJ1-1,NA,few,CASSEERDTEAFF,TGTGCCAGCAGTGAAGAACGGGACACTGAAGCTTTCTTT
TRBV7-3,TRBJ2-3,NA,NA,CASSLTAGAQYF,TGTGCCAGCAGCTTAACCGCAGGGGCCCAGTATTTT
TRBV7-2,TRBJ1-5,NA,NA,CASSLQAISLYSNQPQHF,TGTGCCAGCAGCTTACAGGCTATTTCTCTGTATAGCAATCAGCCCCAGCATTTT
TRBV10-3,TRBJ2-3,TRBD1,NA,CAISLGQGGLRTDTQYF,TGTGCCATCAGCCTAGGACAGGGGGGACTCCGCACAGATACGCAGTATTTT
TRBV6-1,TRBJ2-7,NA,many,CASSETRRGLDEQYF,TGTGCCAGCAGTGAAACAAGGAGGGGGCTCGACGAGCAGTACTTC
TRBV6-5,TRBJ1-1,NA,once,CASSYPGGVTEAFF,TGTGCCAGCAGTTATCCGGGGGGTGTCACTGAAGCTTTCTTT
TRBV28,TRBJ2-7,TRBD1,NA,CASSSYRGFRDEQYF,TGTGCCAGCAGTTCATACAGGGGTTTCCGGGACGAGCAGTACTTC
TRBV5-1,TRBJ1-4,TRBD1,NA,CASRGDRAYNEKLFF,TGCGCCAGCAGGGGAGACAGGGCCTATAATGAAAAACTGTTTTTT
TRBV11-2,TRBJ2-1,NA,NA,CASSLAPGQGYNEQFF,TGTGCCAGCAGCTTAGCTCCAGGGCAGGGGTACAATGAGCAGTTCTTC
TRBV11-2,TRBJ2-5,TRBD1,NA,CASSKTGRRETQYF,TGTGCCAGCAGCAAGACAGGGCGTAGAGAGACCCAGTACTTC
TRBV5-6,TRBJ2-6,NA,NA,CASSYRVGANVLTF,TGTGCCAGCAGCTACAGGGTTGGGGCCAACGTCCTGACTTTC
TRBV19,TRBJ2-2,TRBD1,few,CATLADRVAGELFF,TGTGCCACCTTGGCCGACAGGGTTGCCGGGGAGCTGTTTTTT
TRBV18,TRBJ1-1,NA,NA,CASSSATVNTEAFF,TGTGCCAGCTCATCCGCTACGGTGAACACTGAAGCTTTCTTT
TRBV7-9,TRBJ2-7,NA,NA,CASSFNPYEQYF,TGTGCCAGCAGCTTTAATCCGTACGAGCAGTACTTC
TRBV12-3/TRBV12-4,TRBJ2-4,NA,NA,CASSSTSKNIQYF,TGTGCCAGCAGTTCGACTAGCAAAAACATTCAGTACTTC
TRBV5-1,TRBJ2-2,TRBD1,NA,CASSSGQGGPGELFF,TGCGCCAGCAGCTCCGGACAGGGGGGTCCCGGGGAGCTGTTTTTT
TRBV2,TRBJ1-4,NA,NA,CASGPGGAWEKLFF,TGTGCCAGCGGGCCAGGAGGAGCTTGGGAAAAACTGTTTTTT
TRBV7-2,TRBJ1-1,NA,few,CASSRFGGPEAFF,TGTGCCAGCAGCAGATTCGGCGGGCCTGAAGCTTTCTTT
TRBV6-5,TRBJ1-4,TRBD1,once,CASIQGARSEKLFF,TGTGCCAGCATACAGGGGGCGCGATCTGAAAAACTGTTTTTT
TRBV6-5,TRBJ1-2,NA,NA,CASNRANYGYTF,TGTGCCAGCAATCGAGCTAACTATGGCTACACCTTC
TRBV3-1/TRBV3-2,TRBJ2-3,NA,NA,CASSSGLFQRGDTQYF,TGTGCCAGCAGCTCCGGTCTTTTCCAACGGGGAGATACGCAGTATTTT
TRBV4-2,TRBJ1-6,NA,NA,CASSQLNTGSSYNSPLHF,TGTGCCAGCAGCCAACTAAACACAGGGAGCTCCTATAATTCACCCCTCCACTTT
TRBV7-8,TRBJ1-4,TRBD1,NA,CASSSLGLRDRAANEKLFF,TGTGCCAGCAGCTCCCTAGGGCTCCGGGACAGGGCGGCTAATGAAAAACTGTTTTTT
TRBV2,TRBJ2-7,NA,NA,CASSALGGTSTYEQYF,TGTGCCAGCAGTGCTCTTGGAGGGACCTCTACCTACGAGCAGTACTTC
TRBV12-3/TRBV12-4,TRBJ1-2,NA,NA,CASSSRQVGYTF,TGTGCCAGCAGTTCCCGACAGGTCGGCTACACCTTC
TRBV6-1,TRBJ1-2,TRBD1,NA,CASSDRQGLGGYTF,TGTGCCAGCAGTGACAGACAGGGGCTCGGGGGCTACACCTTC
TRBV15,TRBJ1-4,NA,NA,CATSREGRGEKLFF,TGTGCCACCAGCAGAGAGGGCCGGGGTGAAAAACTGTTTTTT
TRBV7-2,TRBJ2-5,NA,NA,CASSFGGAETQYF,TGTGCCAGCAGCTTTGGAGGGGCGGAGACCCAGTACTTC
TRBV29-1,TRBJ1-1,NA,NA,CSVEFAVSQGAFF,TGCAGCGTTGAGTTCGCGGTGAGCCAGGGAGCTTTCTTT
TRBV5-6,TRBJ1-5,NA,once,CASSKGTRNQPQHF,TGTGCCAGCAGCAAGGGGACACGGAATCAGCCCCAGCATTTT
TRBV10-3,TRBJ2-5,NA,NA,CAISESKGGGPTQYF,TGTGCCATCAGTGAGTCGAAAGGGGGGGGGCCGACCCAGTACTTC
TRBV30,TRBJ2-7,TRBD1,medium-sized,CAWSRGQGPYEQYF,TGTGCCTGGAGTCGGGGACAGGGGCCCTACGAGCAGTACTTC
TRBV30,TRBJ1-2,TRBD1,NA,CAWSRDRNYTF,TGTGCCTGGAGTCGGGACAGGAACTACACCTTC
TRBV28,TRBJ1-1,NA,NA,CASSLTEKNTEAFF,TGTGCCAGCAGTTTGACAGAAAAGAACACTGAAGCTTTCTTT
TRBV9,TRBJ1-2,TRBD1,few,CASSSRQGAVGYGYTF,TGTGCCAGCAGCTCCAGACAGGGGGCAGTAGGGTATGGCTACACCTTC
TRBV11-2,TRBJ1-1,TRBD1,NA,CASSWTGYNAEAFF,TGTGCCAGCAGCTGGACAGGGTATAACGCTGAAGCTTTCTTT